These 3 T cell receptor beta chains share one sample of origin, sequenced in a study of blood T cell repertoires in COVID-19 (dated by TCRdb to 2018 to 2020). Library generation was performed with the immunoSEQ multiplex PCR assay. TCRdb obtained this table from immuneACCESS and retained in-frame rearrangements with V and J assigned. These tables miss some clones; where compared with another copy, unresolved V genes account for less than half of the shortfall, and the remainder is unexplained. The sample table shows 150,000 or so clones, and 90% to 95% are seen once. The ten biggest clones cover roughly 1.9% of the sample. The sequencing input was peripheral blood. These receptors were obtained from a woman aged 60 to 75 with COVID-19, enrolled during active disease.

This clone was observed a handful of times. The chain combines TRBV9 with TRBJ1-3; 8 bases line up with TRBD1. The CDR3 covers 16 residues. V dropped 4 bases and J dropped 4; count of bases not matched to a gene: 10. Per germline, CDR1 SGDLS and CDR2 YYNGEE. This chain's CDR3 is CASSMRQGAEGNTIYF. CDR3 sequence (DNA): TGTGCCAGCAGCATGAGGCAGGGGGCGGAAGGAAACACCATATATTTT.

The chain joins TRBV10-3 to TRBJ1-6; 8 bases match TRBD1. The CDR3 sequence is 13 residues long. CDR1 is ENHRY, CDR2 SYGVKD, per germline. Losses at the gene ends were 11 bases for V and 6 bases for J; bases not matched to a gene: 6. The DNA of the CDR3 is TGTGCCGCTCACGGACAGGGTAATTCACCCCTCCACTTT. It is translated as CAAHGQGNSPLHF.

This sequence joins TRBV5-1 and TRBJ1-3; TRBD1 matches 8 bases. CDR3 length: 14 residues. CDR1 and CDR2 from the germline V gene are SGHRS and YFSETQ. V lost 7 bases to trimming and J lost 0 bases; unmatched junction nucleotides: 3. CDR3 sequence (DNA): TGCGCCAGCGGGACAGGTTCCTCTGGAAACACCATATATTTT. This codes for CASGTGSSGNTIYF.